The 20 T cell receptor beta chains below come from one sample, sequenced in a study of low-dose radiotherapy and immunotherapy resistance in tumors. TRAV- and TRBV-specific primers, spanning alpha and beta chains, primed first-strand cDNA. Both a constant-region primer and a V-primer adapter served to amplify TCRs across 15 to 25 PCR cycles. MiXCR, run by TCRdb on the reads, gives a single entry per CDR3 protein. The profile shows under 110,000 distinct CDR3 sequences, around 21% of them singletons. Time point indicated: after trial treatment. Treatment specified: LDRT plus nivolumab, ipilimumab, low-dose cyclophosphamide and aspirin (RACIN trial). The material sequenced was PBMCs, taken after low-dose radiotherapy plus immunotherapy. The receptors here all came from a male donor with prostate cancer.

The sample holds many counts of this clonotype. V and J are TRBV29-1 and TRBJ2-7; 9 bases fit TRBD2. This CDR3 comprises 15 residues. CDR1 and CDR2 from the germline V gene are SQVTM and ANQGSEA. Losses at the gene ends were 5 bases for V and 4 bases for J; bases not matched to a gene: 12. CDR3 DNA sequence: TGCAGCGTTACCCGACTAGCGGTCGGGGCGTACGAGCAGTACTTC. Translation gives CSVTRLAVGAYEQYF.

This clonotype came up many times. The chain is built from TRBV11-2 and TRBJ2-2; 9 bases fit TRBD1. The CDR3 sequence is 13 residues long. Looked up from germline, CDR1 is SGHAT and CDR2 is FQNNGV. V lost 5 bases to trimming and J lost 6 bases; unmatched junction nucleotides: 1. CDR3 protein: CASSRQGAGELFF. CDR3 nucleotides: TGTGCCAGCAGCCGACAGGGGGCCGGGGAGCTGTTTTTT.

This clonotype was detected many times. The chain joins TRBV12-3 or TRBV12-4 to TRBJ2-1; D may match TRBD1 or TRBD2 (5 bases each). Trimming pared 3 bases from V and 5 bases from J, leaving 11 bases between. The CDR3 runs to 14 residues. This chain's CDR3 is CASSFLQEDNEQFF. The CDR3 DNA follows: TGTGCCAGCAGTTTCCTACAGGAGGACAATGAGCAGTTCTTC.

In its sample, this clonotype was seen many times. V is TRBV12-3 or TRBV12-4 and J is TRBJ1-4; the D gene is possibly TRBD1 (6 bases). V was cut by 6 bases and J by 6 bases, with 14 bases left in between. The CDR3 sequence is 14 residues long. CDR3 nucleotide sequence: TGTGCCAGCAGCCATGTAGCAGGGGATGAAAAACTGTTTTTT. Residues: CASSHVAGDEKLFF.

The chain links TRBV20-1 to TRBJ1-1; D not resolved. Per germline, CDR1 DFQATT and CDR2 SNEGSKA (reference sequence). Trimming stripped 5 bases from V and 2 bases from J, with 9 bases between. The CDR3 is 12 residues long. The CDR3 sequence: CSALTVNTEAFF. The CDR3 region has the DNA TGCAGTGCTCTCACAGTAAACACTGAAGCTTTCTTT.

The chain combines TRBV7-8 with TRBJ2-5; possibly TRBD2 for D (5 bases). CDR3 length equals 17 residues. Germline V gene lookup returns CDR1 SGHVS and CDR2 FQNEAQ. The V end was cut by 5 bases, the J end by 2 bases, with 21 bases between. CDR3 nucleotides: TGTGCCAGCAGCCCACTACATGCGAGGGAAGCACAAGAGACCCAGTACTTC. Translated, it gives CASSPLHAREAQETQYF.

The J gene is TRBJ2-1, the V gene TRBV23-1, with D possibly TRBD2 on 7 matching bases. TRBV23-1 is labeled an ORF, and its function is uncertain. The CDR3 extends over 15 amino acids. V shed 8 bases and J shed 7 bases, with 21 bases lying between them. The CDR3 loop reads CASDLRGGAGNEQFF. The CDR3 coding sequence is TGCGCCAGCGACCTGAGGGGGGGGGCCGGAAATGAGCAGTTCTTC.

The V and J genes are TRBV5-4 and TRBJ2-7; 13 bases line up with TRBD2. The CDR3 contains 18 residues. Germline CDR1 and CDR2: SGHNT and YYREEE (reference sequence). After removal of 4 bases from V and 0 bases from J, the junction contained 10 bases not matched to a gene. DNA for the CDR3: TGTGCCAGCAGCCTTCCGGGACTAGCGGGACAAACCTCCTACGAGCAGTACTTC. Its translation: CASSLPGLAGQTSYEQYF.

This clonotype was recorded at least ten times. The chain joins TRBV13 to TRBJ1-4; D may be TRBD1 (5 bases). CDR1 and CDR2 (germline): PRHDT, FYEKMQ (reference sequence). The length of the CDR3 is 15 residues. Trimming stripped 1 base from V and 5 bases from J, with 11 bases between. CDR3 nucleotides: TGTGCCAGCAGCTTAGCGTCAGGGACGAATGAAAAACTGTTTTTT. Its translation is CASSLASGTNEKLFF.

This clonotype was seen many times. The chain is built from TRBV4-1 and TRBJ2-5; D is undetermined. V lost 1 base, J lost 9 bases, and 9 bases lay in between. CDR1 MGHRA and CDR2 YSYEKL come from the germline V gene. The CDR3 has 12 residues. The CDR3 DNA reads TGCGCCAGCAGCCAAGGAGGTGGGGCCCAGTACTTC. It translates to CASSQGGGAQYF.

This clonotype is medium-sized within its sample. The chain is built from TRBV6-6 and TRBJ2-1; D gene uncertain. Germline loops: CDR1 MNHNY, CDR2 SVGAGI (reference sequence). This CDR3 contains 12 residues. The V end lost 0 bases, the J end lost 8 bases, and 5 bases lay between the germline ends. Written as DNA, the CDR3 is TGTGCCAGCAGTTACTCGGGGTATGAGCAGTTCTTC. Its protein product is CASSYSGYEQFF.

This clonotype was observed many times. The chain carries TRBV7-8 and TRBJ2-5, with 8 bases fitting TRBD2. This CDR3 is 13 amino acids long. Germline V gene data show CDR1 as SGHVS and CDR2 as FQNEAQ. V gave up 4 bases and J gave up 7 bases; unmatched junction bases: 5. The CDR3 coding sequence is TGTGCCAGCAGCTCGGGACTAGTAGGGACCCAGTACTTC. It is translated as CASSSGLVGTQYF.

This clonotype was seen ten or more times. The rearrangement uses TRBV14 and TRBJ1-4, with D unclear. CDR3 size: 13 residues. V shed 6 bases and J shed 7 bases, with 12 bases lying between them. Germline CDR1 reads SGHDN; CDR2 reads FVKESK. The CDR3: CASRPLNGEKLFF. The CDR3 coding sequence is TGTGCCAGCAGACCCCTGAATGGTGAAAAACTGTTTTTT. Using reference TRBV14 and TRBJ1-4 for the parts outside the CDR3, the full variable domain is EAGVTQFPSHSVIEKGQTVTLRCDPISGHDNLYWYRRVMGKEIKFLLHFVKESKQDESGMPNNRFLAERTGGTYSTLKVQPAELEDSGVYFCASRPLNGEKLFFGSGTQLSVL.

This clonotype was picked up many times. CDR3 DNA: TGTGCCAGCAGCCCGTTGGTCGGACAGTTGGCCTACAATGAGCAGTTCTTC. Amino acid sequence: CASSPLVGQLAYNEQFF. The chain couples TRBV7-9 to TRBJ2-1, with TRBD1 as a possible D gene (6 bases). The germline V gene has CDR1 SEHNR and CDR2 FQNEAQ (reference sequence). With 5 bases removed from V and 2 bases from J, the gap between germline ends came to 19 bases. The CDR3 length is 17 residues. Combining the CDR3 with reference TRBV7-9 and TRBJ2-1 gives the whole variable domain DTGVSQNPRHKITKRGQNVTFRCDPISEHNRLYWYRQTLGQGPEFLTYFQNEAQLEKSRLLSDRFSAERPKGSFSTLEIQRTEQGDSAMYLCASSPLVGQLAYNEQFFGPGTRLTVL.

This clonotype appeared many times. The chain links TRBV21-1 to TRBJ2-3; the table gives TRBD2 as D, unverified against the DNA. TRBV21-1 is given as a pseudogene. The CDR3 sequence is 17 residues long. The CDR3, as DNA: TGTGCCAGCAAAGTCTCGCGGCTGGACTTAGCCACAGATACGCAGTATTTT. Amino acid sequence: CASKVSRLDLATDTQYF.

The chain uses TRBV4-1 and TRBJ2-1; TRBD2 matches at 13 bases. Germline CDR1 and CDR2: MGHRA and YSYEKL. The CDR3 runs 17 residues. V dropped 4 bases and J dropped 9; count of bases not matched to a gene: 12. DNA of the CDR3: TGCGCCAGCAGCCGGAAACTAGCGGGAGGGCCCATCGCTGAGCAGTTCTTC. It encodes CASSRKLAGGPIAEQFF.

The chain's CDR3 is CASSLAGQGVGETQYF. The DNA of the CDR3 is TGTGCCAGCAGCTTGGCGGGACAGGGCGTGGGGGAGACCCAGTACTTC. The chain links TRBV5-4 to TRBJ2-5; 9 nucleotides align to TRBD1. This CDR3 region has 16 residues. The germline V gene has CDR1 SGHNT and CDR2 YYREEE (reference sequence). J gave up 5 bases and V 0 bases, and 8 bases lay outside the gene matches.

In its sample, this clonotype was seen many times. The chain is built from TRBV6-2 or TRBV6-3 and TRBJ2-5; D gene unclear. The CDR3 totals 11 residues. Germline assignment: CDR1 MNHEY and CDR2 SVGEGT. The V end lost 5 bases, the J end lost 3 bases, and 4 bases lay between the germline ends. Here the CDR3 DNA reads TGTGCCAGCAGTGAAGAAGAGACCCAGTACTTC. Its translation is CASSEEETQYF.

This clonotype appeared many times. The chain joins TRBV19 to TRBJ2-2, with unresolved D. Germline lookup yields CDR1 LNHDA and CDR2 SQIVND (reference sequence). The CDR3 totals 14 residues. Trimming took 1 base from V and 1 from J, leaving 4 bases between them. The CDR3 nucleotides read TGTGCCAGTAGTATAGGAGGGAACACCGGGGAGCTGTTTTTT. Translating it yields CASSIGGNTGELFF.

This clonotype was counted ten times or more. The chain employs TRBV18 and TRBJ1-2, with D tentatively TRBD1 (6 bases). Trimming took off 3 bases at V and 5 bases at J, with 19 bases between the two ends. Germline V lookup: CDR1 KGHSH, CDR2 LQKENI. This CDR3 is 16 amino acids long. The CDR3 here is CASSPAGGTSGYGYTF. The CDR3 bases are TGTGCCAGCTCACCCGCCGGGGGCACCTCAGGGTATGGCTACACCTTC.